What follows describes a single T cell receptor (beta chain). Its antigen is undetermined. Per the original methods: The distant-metastasis classifier for papillary thyroid cancer was built from CDR3 differences across clinicopathological groups. MiXCR was used by TCRdb to re-call the PCR reads. TCRdb, rather than the study authors, made the V and J calls. The profile covers about 21,000 clones, with 37% appearing a single time and roughly a quarter taken by the ten largest. The data are from a study of metastatic and nonmetastatic thyroid tumors. Study summary: Thyroid patients, malignant and benign, had repertoires compared across blood and tumor or nodule tissue. Study results and caveats: Reports indicated that malignant thyroid tumors showed significantly higher TCR beta diversity than benign nodules did, in blood and tumor.

Nobody among the patients had been given any treatment before thyroid surgery. The germline V and J ends were trimmed by 3 bases and 3 bases, with 12 bases remaining between them. Looked up from germline, CDR1 is DFQATT and CDR2 is SNEGSKA (reference sequence). CDR3 size: 13 residues. Sequencing was done on a sample of tumor tissue. This receptor was obtained from a female donor with papillary thyroid cancer or a benign thyroid nodule (not recorded which). Some clones in this sample may be carry-over from other donors' samples. The V and J genes are TRBV20-1 and TRBJ2-7; D may be TRBD1 (5 bases). The CDR3 is CSASPVTDYEQYF. As DNA, the CDR3 is TGCAGTGCTAGTCCCGTGACAGACTACGAGCAGTACTTC.